Included here is one T cell receptor (beta chain) sequence, with context. One end of the junction fails to match germline, which may point to a read error. This CDR3 contains 16 residues. Per germline, CDR1 SGHDT and CDR2 YYEEEE. Combining a sample-barcoded 5' primer with a J-beta primer mix, a second PCR ran for about 7 to 11 cycles. Template switching added a 12-random-nucleotide identifier to every cDNA molecule. Each sample provided no less than 2.5 million CDR3-containing paired-end reads. TCRdb reprocessed the 5' RACE reads with MiXCR, giving one entry per CDR3 protein. Here the sample spans approximately 1,100,000 distinct CDR3 sequences, under 45% being singletons. The data originate from a study of blood T cells in healthy people across ages.

The chain uses TRBV5-6 and TRBJ2-1; weak D call: TRBD2 (5 bases). Sequencing used blood. The receptor was isolated from a woman between 55 and 75 years old in good health. DNA of the CDR3: TGTGCCTGCAGCCGGCGGGTTAACCCGGCCTACAATGAGCAGTTCTTC. It yields the protein CACSRRVNPAYNEQFF. Supplemented by reference TRBV5-6 and TRBJ2-1, the full variable domain reads DAGVTQSPTHLIKTRGQQVTLRCSPKSGHDTVSWYQQALGQGPQFIFQYYEEEERQRGNFPDRFSGHQFPNYSSELNVNALLLGDSALYLCACSRRVNPAYNEQFFGPGTRLTVL.